This T cell receptor (beta chain) was identified in a study of shared clonotypes between healthy human individuals (dated by TCRdb to about 2020). For the study in its entirety: Two women and a few men aged 18 to 49 years were included in the cohort. For each donor, CD4 naive and CD4 memory were each run on three plates, CD8 naive on two plates, and CD8 memory on one plate. To estimate repertoire size and how much clonotype sharing occurs between individuals, the study deeply sequenced the blood TCR repertoires of five healthy adults. To increase sequencing depth and limit assay-specific biases, different laboratories used diverse techniques to prepare libraries and sequence TCR repertoires. Leukapheresis yielded between about 0.94 and 9.5 billion PBMCs per donor. General findings and caveats noted by the study authors: Across a handful of donors, approximately 5% of naive CD4, over 3% of naive CD8, approximately 2.5% of memory CD4, and around 0.4% of memory CD8 clonotypes were shared. Even with the large sequencing depth, rarefaction of the sorted-subset datasets indicated that sequencing was incomplete. Only blood was sampled, and tissue TCR repertoires likely differ from those in blood. Higher generation probabilities were observed for clonotypes shared by all four sorted-subset donors than for non-shared clonotypes. The genetic and exposure-history diversity represented was limited by the small number of donors. Pairwise subsampling led to the expectation that sequencing depth would affect the degree of clonotype sharing among donors. Larger estimated clonotype richness was generally found for naive subsets than for memory subsets.

Healthy HIV-negative adults with no recently reported acute infections or vaccinations were included as donors. Every donor was a Caucasian adult residing in Nashville, Tennessee, USA. CD4+ T cells were enriched through magnetic negative selection, after which naive cells were positively selected on CD45RA and the remaining negative fraction served as the memory subset. Blood was collected by leukapheresis, and PBMCs were isolated by Ficoll-Histopaque density gradient centrifugation and then cryopreserved in liquid nitrogen vapor phase. Analytical flow cytometry was used to check the purity and quantity of each magnetically sorted T cell population. Genomic DNA was isolated from every sorted fraction and measured by UV absorbance on a Nanodrop 2000c. After removal of 8 bases from V and 2 bases from J, the junction retains 5 bases not matched to a gene. The CDR3 goes from the cysteine to the phenylalanine over 13 residues. Only the CDR3 part of the read is kept: 39 bases, read in frame from the first base. CDR1 and CDR2, per the germline V gene, are SQVTM and ANQGSEA.

On this clone: Its antigen target is currently unknown. It has no much larger one-base neighbor in the sample; base qualities were not kept.

Using the deep immunoSEQ assay, multiplex PCR amplified TCR CDR3 regions from genomic DNA. Genomic DNA extracted from each cell subset was distributed evenly over all wells of several immunoSEQ 96-well plates, and each plate served as one replicate. For sorted subsets, each replicate PCR was loaded with 150 to 250 ng genomic DNA, equivalent to 25,000 to 35,000 T cell genomes. The purified libraries were quantified using a Qubit 3.0 fluorometer, sized with a Bioanalyzer 2100, and then quantified again using the KAPA Library Quantification kit. Each immunoSEQ 96-well plate was sequenced on its own single-read 150-cycle Illumina NextSeq 550 flow cell. For the original study's pipeline: Because the immunoSEQ output held only junctional sequences and lacked quality scores, the filtering could not match the filtering applied to full-length reads. To assign V/J genes and CDR3, sequences were annotated using PyIR, a Python wrapper for IgBLAST v1.9, with IMGT germline references. Any read was removed if the V/J assignment was weak (E-value above 1e-6), the CDR3 was missing, or the read contained stop codons, out-of-frame junctions, or ambiguous translated residues. V3J clonotypes were defined by identical inferred V gene, J gene, and CDR3 amino acid sequence. The percentage overlap between two repertoires was calculated by dividing the number of shared unique clonotypes by the size of the smaller repertoire. Repertoire richness was assessed with RTK rarefaction, the Chao1 estimator, and Recon v2.1 estimates of unobserved clonotypes. OLGA was used to compute generation probabilities for all TCRbeta clonotypes that the gDNA method yielded from four donors. TCRdb mirrors the immuneACCESS table, restricted to in-frame sequences. Some clones are absent from its copies; in checked studies, under half trace to an unresolved V gene, and the reason for the others is unknown. V and J calls and clone size are copied from that table; D and trimming were computed from the DNA. This sample has around 200,000 clones in its table, and 66% of those were observed once. The ten largest account for about 10% of the sample.

The chain was built from TRBV29-1 and TRBJ2-3; the central 9 bases match TRBD2. Sequencing used memory CD4+ T cells sorted from blood. This specimen's cell subset or site label, per the study, means: CD45RA-negative fraction. This receptor was obtained from a man younger than 40 in good health. The DNA is as follows: TGCAGCCTGAGACTAGCGGTCACAGATACGCAGTATTTT. The translation is CSLRLAVTDTQYF.